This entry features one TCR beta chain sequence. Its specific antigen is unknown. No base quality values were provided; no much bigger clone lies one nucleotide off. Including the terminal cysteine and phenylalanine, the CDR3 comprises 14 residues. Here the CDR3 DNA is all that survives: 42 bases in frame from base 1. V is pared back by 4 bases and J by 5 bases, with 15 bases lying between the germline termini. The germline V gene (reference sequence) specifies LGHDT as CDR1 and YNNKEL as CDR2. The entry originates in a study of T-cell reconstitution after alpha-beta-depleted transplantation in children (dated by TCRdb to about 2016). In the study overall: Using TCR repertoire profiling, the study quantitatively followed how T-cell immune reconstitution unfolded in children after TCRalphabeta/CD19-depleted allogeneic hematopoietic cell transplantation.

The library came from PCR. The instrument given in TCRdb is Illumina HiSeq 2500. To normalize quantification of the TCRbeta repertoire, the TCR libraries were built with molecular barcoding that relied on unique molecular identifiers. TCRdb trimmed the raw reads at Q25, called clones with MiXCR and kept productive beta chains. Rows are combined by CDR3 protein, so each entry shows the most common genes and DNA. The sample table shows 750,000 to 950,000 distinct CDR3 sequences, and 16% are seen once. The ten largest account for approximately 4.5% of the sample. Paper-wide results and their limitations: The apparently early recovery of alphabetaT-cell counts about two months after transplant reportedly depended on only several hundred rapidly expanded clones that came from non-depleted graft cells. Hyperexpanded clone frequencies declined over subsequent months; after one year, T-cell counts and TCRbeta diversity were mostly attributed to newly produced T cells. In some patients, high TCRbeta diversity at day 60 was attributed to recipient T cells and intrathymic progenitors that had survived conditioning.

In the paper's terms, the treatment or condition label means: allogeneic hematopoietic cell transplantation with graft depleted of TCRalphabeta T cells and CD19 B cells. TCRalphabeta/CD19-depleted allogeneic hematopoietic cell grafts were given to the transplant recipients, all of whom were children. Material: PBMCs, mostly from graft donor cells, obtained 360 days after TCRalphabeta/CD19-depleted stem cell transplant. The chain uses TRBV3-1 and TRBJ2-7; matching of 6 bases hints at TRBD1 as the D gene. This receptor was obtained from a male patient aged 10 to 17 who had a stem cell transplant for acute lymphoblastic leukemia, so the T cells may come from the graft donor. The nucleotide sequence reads TGTGCCAGCAGCCGCCACCCACAGGGTAACGAGCAGTACTTC. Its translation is CASSRHPQGNEQYF.